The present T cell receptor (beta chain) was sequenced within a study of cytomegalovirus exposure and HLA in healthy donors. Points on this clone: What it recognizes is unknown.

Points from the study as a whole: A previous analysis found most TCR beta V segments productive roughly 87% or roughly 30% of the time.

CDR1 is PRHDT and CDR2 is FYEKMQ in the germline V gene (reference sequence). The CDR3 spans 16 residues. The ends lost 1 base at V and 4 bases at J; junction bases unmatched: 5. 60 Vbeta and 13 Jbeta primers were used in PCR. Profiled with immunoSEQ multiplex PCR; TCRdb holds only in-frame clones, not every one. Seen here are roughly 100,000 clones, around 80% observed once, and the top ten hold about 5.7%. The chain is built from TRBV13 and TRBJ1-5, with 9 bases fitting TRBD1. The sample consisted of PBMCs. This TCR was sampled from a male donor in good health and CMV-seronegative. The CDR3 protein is CASSLANDRGNQPQHF. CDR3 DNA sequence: TGTGCCAGCAGCTTAGCAAACGACAGGGGGAATCAGCCCCAGCATTTT. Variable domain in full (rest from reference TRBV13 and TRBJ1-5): AAGVIQSPRHLIKEKRETATLKCYPIPRHDTVYWYQQGPGQDPQFLISFYEKMQSDKGSIPDRFSAQQFSDYHSELNMSSLELGDSALYFCASSLANDRGNQPQHFGDGTRLSIL.